This entry lists 9 T cell receptor beta chains sequenced from one sample in a study of CXCR3-negative and CXCR3-positive naive CD8 T cells. Study conclusions and caveats: Naive cells positive for CXCR3 carried more hydrophobic TRB CDR3s than CXCR3-negative ones.

These receptors' antigens are unknown. The authors prepared UMI-labeled TRB cDNA libraries by 5' RACE. Reanalyzing the 5' RACE reads, TCRdb keeps one entry per CDR3 protein, without DNA. Listed are some 50,000 distinct CDR3 sequences; about 0.5% falls within the top ten. The sequenced sample was naive CXCR3+ CD8+ T cells from blood. Specified subset: CD45RO-CCR7+CD27+CD95- naive CD8+ T cells expressing CXCR3 (TNR3+). These receptors were collected from a human donor in good health. Some clones in this sample may be carry-over from other donors' samples.

The V call is TRBV9, the J call TRBJ2-7; TCRdb gives TRBD2 as the D gene, but with no DNA this cannot be confirmed. Per the germline V gene, CDR1 is SGDLS and CDR2 is YYNGEE. The CDR3 loop spans 15 amino acids. The CDR3 protein is CASSVRDGNSYEQYF.

The chain links TRBV14 to TRBJ2-4. The CDR3 runs 11 residues. The germline V gene encodes CDR1 SGHDN and CDR2 FVKESK. CDR3 in amino acids: CASSQGDIQYF.

The rearrangement uses TRBV29-1 and TRBJ1-2; TCRdb outputs TRBD1, but without DNA this stays unchecked. CDR1 and CDR2 (germline): SQVTM, ANQGSEA. The CDR3 is 13 residues long. The CDR3 loop is CSVGPDRSSGYTF.

This sequence joins TRBV10-3 and TRBJ2-1; checking the TCRdb D call of TRBD1 is not possible without DNA. CDR3 length: 13 residues. The germline V gene has CDR1 ENHRY and CDR2 SYGVKD. The CDR3 reads CAINEIDSYEQFF.

This sequence joins TRBV9 and TRBJ2-2. The CDR3 length is 17 residues. The germline V gene has CDR1 SGDLS and CDR2 YYNGEE. Here the CDR3 reads CASSPSGKVRSTGELFF.

The chain has TRBV28 and TRBJ1-4. CDR1 MDHEN and CDR2 SYDVKM come from the germline V gene. There are 15 residues in the CDR3. The CDR3 sequence: CASSLEGESNEKLFF.

The rearrangement uses TRBV28 and TRBJ2-6. There are 13 residues in the CDR3. Germline CDR1 is MDHEN and CDR2 is SYDVKM. The CDR3: CASWRSGANVLTF.

This chain connects TRBV4-3 to TRBJ2-2; TCRdb gives TRBD1 as the D gene, but with no DNA this cannot be confirmed. CDR1 and CDR2 (germline): LGHNA, YSLEER. The CDR3 runs to 15 residues. CDR3 amino acids: CASSHPGSAPGELFF.

This chain connects TRBV7-9 to TRBJ1-5; the TCRdb call, TRBD1, lacks DNA for checking. CDR3 size: 13 residues. CDR1 and CDR2 from the germline V gene are SEHNR and FQNEAQ (reference sequence). Here the CDR3 reads CASTPGGGQPQHF.